Sequencing of this TCR beta chain was carried out in a study of T cell responses to AZD1222 COVID-19 vaccine. Comments on this clone: Its antigen is undetermined.

Profiled with immunoSEQ multiplex PCR; TCRdb holds only in-frame clones, not every one. The data hold 120,000 or so clones, with about 89% observed a single time. V lost 0 bases, J lost 5 bases, and 15 bases lay in between. The germline gives CDR1 SGHDT, CDR2 YYEEEE. This CDR3 region has 16 residues. Study-wide findings and caveats: Spike-specific TCR repertoires showed rising breadth and depth after two AZD1222 doses. Vaccine-associated CD4 TCRs ranged over spike, dominating at 160-218 and 743-854. Repertoires in all cases were sampled only once the peak T cell response had passed.

The rearrangement links TRBV5-6 to TRBJ2-4; a possible D gene is TRBD1 (6 bases). Specimen: peripheral blood, collected on day 0 of MenACWY control vaccination. This TCR derives from an adult in good health. The CDR3 is CASSLAHRAGENIQYF. For the CDR3, the DNA is TGTGCCAGCAGCTTGGCCCACAGGGCCGGTGAAAACATTCAGTACTTC.